This TCR beta chain is drawn from a study of blood T cell repertoires in COVID-19. About the research overall: From T cells, B-cell-depleted T cells, or PBMCs came the material, which was cDNA or gDNA.

V shed 5 bases and J 2 bases; nucleotides not matched to a gene: 5. The CDR3 length is 15 residues. The germline CDR1 and CDR2 sequences are SGHRS and YFSETQ. The method was immunoSEQ multiplex PCR; TCRdb's version includes in-frame clones alone and lacks a portion of them. The sample shows tens of thousands of clones, 80% to 90% of them seen only once. The receptor was isolated from a woman in her sixties with COVID-19, enrolled during active disease. The specimen was peripheral blood. The chain couples TRBV5-1 to TRBJ2-5; 11 bases align to TRBD2. The CDR3 coding sequence is TGCGCCAGCAGACTAGCGGGGGCCCTACAAGAGACCCAGTACTTC. It encodes CASRLAGALQETQYF.